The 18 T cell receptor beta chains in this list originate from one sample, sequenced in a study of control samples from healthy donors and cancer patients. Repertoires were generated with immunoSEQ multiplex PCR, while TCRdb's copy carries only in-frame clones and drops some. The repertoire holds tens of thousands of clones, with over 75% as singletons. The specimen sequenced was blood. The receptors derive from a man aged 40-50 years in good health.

The CDR3 spells CAWSVPFRPPFISRNTIYF. CDR3 sequence (DNA): TGTGCCTGGAGTGTCCCCTTTCGCCCCCCATTTATTAGTCGAAACACCATATATTTT. The rearrangement uses TRBV30 and TRBJ1-3; D gene unclear. The CDR3 sequence is 19 residues long. Germline-derived CDR1 and CDR2 are GTSNPN and SVGIG (reference sequence). With 0 bases removed from V and 5 bases from J, the gap between germline ends came to 26 bases.

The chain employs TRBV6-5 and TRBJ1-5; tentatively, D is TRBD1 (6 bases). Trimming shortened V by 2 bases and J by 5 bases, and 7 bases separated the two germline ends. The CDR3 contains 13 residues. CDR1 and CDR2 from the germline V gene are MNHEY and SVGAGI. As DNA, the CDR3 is TGTGCCAGCAGTTACAGGGGGTATCAGCCCCAGCATTTT. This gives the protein CASSYRGYQPQHF.

CDR3 sequence: CASSLTQSSGGELFF. CDR3 DNA sequence: TGTGCCAGCAGCTTAACGCAATCTAGCGGCGGGGAGCTGTTTTTT. The chain couples TRBV7-3 to TRBJ2-2; 7 positions match TRBD2. V trimming: 0 bases; J trimming: 7 bases; junction bases outside the gene matches: 5. CDR1 SGHTA and CDR2 FQGTGA come from the germline V gene. CDR3 size: 15 residues.

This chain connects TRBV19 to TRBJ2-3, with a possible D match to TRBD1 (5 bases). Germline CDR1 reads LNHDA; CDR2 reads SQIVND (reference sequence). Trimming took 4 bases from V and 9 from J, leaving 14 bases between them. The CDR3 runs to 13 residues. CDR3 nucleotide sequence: TGTGCCAGTAGTAGCCTAGGGGCGGACACGCAGTATTTT. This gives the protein CASSSLGADTQYF.

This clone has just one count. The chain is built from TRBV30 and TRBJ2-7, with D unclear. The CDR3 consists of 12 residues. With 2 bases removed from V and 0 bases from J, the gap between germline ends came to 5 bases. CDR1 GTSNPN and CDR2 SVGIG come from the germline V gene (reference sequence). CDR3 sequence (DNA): TGTGCCTGGAGTCCGAGCTCCTACGAGCAGTACTTC. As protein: CAWSPSSYEQYF.

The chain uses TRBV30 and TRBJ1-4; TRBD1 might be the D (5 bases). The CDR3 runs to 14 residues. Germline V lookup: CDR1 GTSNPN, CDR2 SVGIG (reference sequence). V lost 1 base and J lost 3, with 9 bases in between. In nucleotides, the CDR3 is TGTGCCTGGAGTGCAGACAGATCTAATGAAAAACTGTTTTTT. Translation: CAWSADRSNEKLFF.

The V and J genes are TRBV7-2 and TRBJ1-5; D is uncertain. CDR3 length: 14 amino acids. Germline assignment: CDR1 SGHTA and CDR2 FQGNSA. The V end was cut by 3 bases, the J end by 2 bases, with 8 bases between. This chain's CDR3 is CASSLGWGNQPQHF. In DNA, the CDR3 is TGTGCCAGCAGCTTGGGATGGGGCAATCAGCCCCAGCATTTT.

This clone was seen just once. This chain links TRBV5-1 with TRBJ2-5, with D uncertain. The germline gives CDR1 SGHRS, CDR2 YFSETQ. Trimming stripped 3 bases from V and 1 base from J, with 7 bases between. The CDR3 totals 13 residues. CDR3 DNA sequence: TGCGCCAGCAGCTACGCCGGCCAAGAGACCCAGTACTTC. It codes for CASSYAGQETQYF. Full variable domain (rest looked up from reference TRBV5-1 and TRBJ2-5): KAGVTQTPRYLIKTRGQQVTLSCSPISGHRSVSWYQQTPGQGLQFLFEYFSETQRNKGNFPGRFSGRQFSNSRSEMNVSTLELGDSALYLCASSYAGQETQYFGPGTRLLVL.

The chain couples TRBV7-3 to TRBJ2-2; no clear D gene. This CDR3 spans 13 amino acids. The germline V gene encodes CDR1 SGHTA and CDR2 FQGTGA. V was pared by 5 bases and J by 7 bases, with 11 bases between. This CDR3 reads CASSLGRIGELFF. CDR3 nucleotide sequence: TGTGCCAGCAGCCTCGGACGTATCGGGGAGCTGTTTTTT. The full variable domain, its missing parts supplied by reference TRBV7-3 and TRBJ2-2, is GAGVSQTPSNKVTEKGKYVELRCDPISGHTALYWYRQSLGQGPEFLIYFQGTGAADDSGLPNDRFFAVRPEGSVSTLKIQRTERGDSAVYLCASSLGRIGELFFGEGSRLTVL.

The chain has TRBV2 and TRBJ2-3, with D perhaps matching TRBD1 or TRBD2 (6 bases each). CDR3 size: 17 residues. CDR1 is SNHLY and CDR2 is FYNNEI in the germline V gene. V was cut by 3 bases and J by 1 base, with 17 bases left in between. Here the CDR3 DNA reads TGTGCCAGCAGTGAGCTCTCGGGGGCCCCAGGCACAGATACGCAGTATTTT. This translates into CASSELSGAPGTDTQYF.

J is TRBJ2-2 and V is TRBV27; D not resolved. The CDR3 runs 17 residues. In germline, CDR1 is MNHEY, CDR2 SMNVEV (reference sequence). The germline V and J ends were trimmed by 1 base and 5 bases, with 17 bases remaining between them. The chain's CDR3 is CASSLFLREGLTGELFF. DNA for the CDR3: TGTGCCAGCAGTTTATTTCTACGTGAAGGGTTGACCGGGGAGCTGTTTTTT.

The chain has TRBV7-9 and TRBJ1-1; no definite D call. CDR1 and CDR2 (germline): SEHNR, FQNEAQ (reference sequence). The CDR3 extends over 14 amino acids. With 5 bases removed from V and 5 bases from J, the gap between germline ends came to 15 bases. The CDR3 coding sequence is TGTGCCAGCAGCGAACGCCTGGGAGAGACTGAAGCTTTCTTT. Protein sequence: CASSERLGETEAFF.

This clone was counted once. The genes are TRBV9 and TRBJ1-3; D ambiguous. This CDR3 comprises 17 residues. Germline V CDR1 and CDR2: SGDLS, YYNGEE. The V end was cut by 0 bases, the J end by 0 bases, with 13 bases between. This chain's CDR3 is CASSVAPHEGSGNTIYF. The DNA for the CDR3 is TGTGCCAGCAGCGTAGCTCCGCATGAGGGCTCTGGAAACACCATATATTTT.

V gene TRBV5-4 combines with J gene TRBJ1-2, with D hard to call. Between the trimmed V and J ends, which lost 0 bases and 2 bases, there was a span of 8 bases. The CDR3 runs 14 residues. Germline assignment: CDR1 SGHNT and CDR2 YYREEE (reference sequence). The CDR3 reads CASSLVGLNYGYTF. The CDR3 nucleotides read TGTGCCAGCAGCTTGGTCGGCCTGAACTATGGCTACACCTTC.

Here the CDR3 DNA reads TGTGCCAGCAGCGTGGCGACAGGGATATATGGCTACACCTTC. Translated: CASSVATGIYGYTF. This chain uses TRBV9 with TRBJ1-2, with 7 bases lining up with TRBD1. V shed 2 bases and J 5 bases; nucleotides not matched to a gene: 6. The CDR3 extends over 14 amino acids. The germline gives CDR1 SGDLS, CDR2 YYNGEE.

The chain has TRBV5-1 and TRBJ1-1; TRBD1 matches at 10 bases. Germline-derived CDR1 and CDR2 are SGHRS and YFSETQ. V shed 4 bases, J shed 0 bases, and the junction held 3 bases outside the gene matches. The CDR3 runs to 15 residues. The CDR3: CASSTGQGLNTEAFF. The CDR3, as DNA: TGCGCCAGCAGCACGGGACAGGGGTTGAACACTGAAGCTTTCTTT.

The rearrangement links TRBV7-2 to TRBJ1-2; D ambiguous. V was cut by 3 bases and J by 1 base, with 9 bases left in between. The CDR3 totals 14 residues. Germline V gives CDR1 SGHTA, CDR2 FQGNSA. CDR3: CASSFGLSNYGYTF. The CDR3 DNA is TGTGCCAGCAGCTTCGGCCTCAGTAACTATGGCTACACCTTC.

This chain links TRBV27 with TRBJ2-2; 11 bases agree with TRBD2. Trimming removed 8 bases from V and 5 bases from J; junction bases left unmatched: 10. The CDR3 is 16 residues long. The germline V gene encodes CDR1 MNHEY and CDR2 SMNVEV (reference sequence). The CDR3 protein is CASGHVAGGGTGELFF. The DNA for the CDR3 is TGTGCCAGCGGCCACGTAGCGGGAGGGGGTACCGGGGAGCTGTTTTTT.